Below, 10 T cell receptor beta chains from the same sample are listed, as sequenced in a study of technical replicates of blood from a few donors. The repertoire was sequenced with immunoSEQ multiplex PCR; TCRdb's copy has only in-frame clones and lacks some. The table records tens of thousands of clones, about 92% of them present only once. The material sequenced was T cells isolated from PBMCs. All receptors derive from a human donor in good health.

This rearrangement joins TRBV6-5 to TRBJ2-5, with D possibly TRBD2 on 5 matching bases. The length of the CDR3 is 15 residues. From germline, CDR1 is MNHEY and CDR2 SVGAGI. V lost 1 base and J 5 bases, leaving 14 bases between the germline ends. The CDR3 reads CASSYLGGSGETQYF. CDR3 DNA sequence: TGTGCCAGCAGTTACTTAGGTGGGAGTGGCGAGACCCAGTACTTC.

This chain links TRBV29-1 with TRBJ1-4, with TRBD1 identical over 11 bases. The CDR3 is 16 amino acids. CDR1 is SQVTM and CDR2 is ANQGSEA in the germline V gene. With V trimmed by 3 bases and J by 6 bases, 9 bases remained unmatched. Written as DNA, the CDR3 is TGCAGCGTTGAGAGTTTGGGACAGGGGGAGGATGAAAAACTGTTTTTT. It translates to CSVESLGQGEDEKLFF.

The CDR3 nucleotides read TGTGCCAGCTCAGGGCAGGGGGATGAAAAACTGTTTTTT. Its protein product is CASSGQGDEKLFF. The chain is built from TRBV18 and TRBJ1-4; 7 bases map to TRBD1. The V gene's germline CDR1 is KGHSH and CDR2 LQKENI. Trimming took 5 bases from V and 6 from J; bases not matched to a gene: 3. This CDR3 contains 13 residues.

This chain links TRBV15 with TRBJ1-4; D call uncertain. This CDR3 region has 18 residues. Trimming removed 0 bases at V and 3 bases at J, with 17 bases between. Germline CDR1 is LNHNV and CDR2 is YYDKDF (reference sequence). This CDR3 reads CATSRESAFGRPNEKLFF. DNA of the CDR3: TGTGCCACCAGCAGAGAATCCGCCTTTGGGCGTCCTAATGAAAAACTGTTTTTT.

The V call is TRBV30, the J call TRBJ2-5; D is possibly TRBD1 (7 bases). The CDR3 length is 13 residues. V was clipped by 4 bases and J by 3 bases, with 12 bases between them. Looked up from germline, CDR1 is GTSNPN and CDR2 is SVGIG (reference sequence). CDR3 protein: CAWIPRGEETQYF. The CDR3 nucleotides read TGTGCCTGGATTCCCAGGGGGGAAGAGACCCAGTACTTC.

This clone was seen only once. V gene TRBV2 combines with J gene TRBJ2-3, with D possibly TRBD2 on 5 matching bases. The CDR3 consists of 14 residues. With 8 bases removed from V and 7 bases from J, the gap between germline ends came to 19 bases. In germline, CDR1 is SNHLY, CDR2 FYNNEI. DNA for the CDR3: TGTGCCAGCGAACCCTTCTATCGGGGTAATACGCAGTATTTT. It encodes CASEPFYRGNTQYF.

The rearrangement uses TRBV19 and TRBJ1-2, with a possible D match to TRBD1 (5 bases). Trimming cost V 7 bases and J 2 bases, with 11 bases left between them. CDR3 length: 13 residues. Germline V lookup: CDR1 LNHDA, CDR2 SQIVND (reference sequence). CDR3 in amino acids: CASIPGENYGYTF. The DNA of the CDR3 is TGTGCCAGTATCCCGGGGGAAAACTATGGCTACACCTTC.

The chain is built from TRBV5-4 and TRBJ2-1, with D perhaps TRBD1 (7 bases). The CDR3 spans 12 residues. V was cut by 4 bases and J by 9 bases, with 11 bases left in between. Germline CDR1 reads SGHNT; CDR2 reads YYREEE (reference sequence). The CDR3 nucleotides are TGTGCCAGCAGCCCAGGGGGGACTGAGCAGTTCTTC. Amino acids: CASSPGGTEQFF. The full variable domain, its missing parts supplied by reference TRBV5-4 and TRBJ2-1, is ETGVTQSPTHLIKTRGQQVTLRCSSQSGHNTVSWYQQALGQGPQFIFQYYREEENGRGNFPPRFSGLQFPNYSSELNVNALELDDSALYLCASSPGGTEQFFGPGTRLTVL.

The V gene is TRBV19, the J gene TRBJ2-3; 8 bases agree with TRBD2. The V gene end was trimmed by 5 bases and the J gene end by 2 bases; junction bases not matched to a gene: 6. This CDR3 spans 15 amino acids. Germline assignment: CDR1 LNHDA and CDR2 SQIVND (reference sequence). For the CDR3, the DNA is TGTGCCAGTAGTCGCACTAGCGGATACACAGATACGCAGTATTTT. Amino acids: CASSRTSGYTDTQYF.

The table lists this clone with a count of one. The chain employs TRBV19 and TRBJ2-7, with 10 nucleotides matching TRBD1. The CDR3 length is 16 residues. Germline V gene data show CDR1 as LNHDA and CDR2 as SQIVND (reference sequence). With 5 bases clipped from V and 7 bases from J, the junction kept 14 bases outside the gene matches. CDR3 amino acids: CASSLLGQGVQEEQYF. CDR3 nucleotide sequence: TGTGCCAGTAGTTTACTCGGACAGGGGGTTCAAGAAGAGCAGTACTTC.